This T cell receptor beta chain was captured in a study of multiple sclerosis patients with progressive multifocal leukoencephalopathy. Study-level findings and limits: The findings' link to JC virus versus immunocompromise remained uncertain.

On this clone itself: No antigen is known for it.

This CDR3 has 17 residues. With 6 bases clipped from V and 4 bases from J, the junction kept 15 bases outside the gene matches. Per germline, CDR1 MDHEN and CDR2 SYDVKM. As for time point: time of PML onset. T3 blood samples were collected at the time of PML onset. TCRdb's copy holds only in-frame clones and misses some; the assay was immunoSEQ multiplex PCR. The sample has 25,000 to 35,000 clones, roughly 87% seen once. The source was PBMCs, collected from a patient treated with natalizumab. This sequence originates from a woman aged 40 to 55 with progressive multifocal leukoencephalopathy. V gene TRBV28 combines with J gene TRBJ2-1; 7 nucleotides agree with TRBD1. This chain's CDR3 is CASRRRTPGQLYNEQFF. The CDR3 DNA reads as TGTGCCAGCAGACGAAGAACCCCGGGACAGCTTTACAATGAGCAGTTCTTC.